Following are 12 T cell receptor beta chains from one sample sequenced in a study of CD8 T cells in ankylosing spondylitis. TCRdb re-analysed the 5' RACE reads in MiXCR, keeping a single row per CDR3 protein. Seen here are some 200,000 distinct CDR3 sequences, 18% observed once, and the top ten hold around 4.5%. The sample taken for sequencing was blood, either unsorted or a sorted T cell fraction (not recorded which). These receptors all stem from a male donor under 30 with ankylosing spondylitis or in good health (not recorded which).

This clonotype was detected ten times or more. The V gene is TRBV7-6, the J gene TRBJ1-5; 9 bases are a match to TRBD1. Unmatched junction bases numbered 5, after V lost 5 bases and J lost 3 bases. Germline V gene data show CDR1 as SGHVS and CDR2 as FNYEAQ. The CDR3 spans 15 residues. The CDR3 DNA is TGTGCCAGCAGCCCCGACAGGGGGATCAATCAGCCCCAGCATTTT. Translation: CASSPDRGINQPQHF.

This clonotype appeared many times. The CDR3 spells CASSEIQGANEQFF. CDR3 in DNA: TGCGCCAGCAGCGAGATACAGGGGGCGAATGAGCAGTTCTTC. This chain joins TRBV5-1 and TRBJ2-1; the match to TRBD1 covers 9 bases. Germline V gene lookup returns CDR1 SGHRS and CDR2 YFSETQ. V trimming: 4 bases; J trimming: 7 bases; junction bases outside the gene matches: 6. The CDR3 is made up of 14 amino acids.

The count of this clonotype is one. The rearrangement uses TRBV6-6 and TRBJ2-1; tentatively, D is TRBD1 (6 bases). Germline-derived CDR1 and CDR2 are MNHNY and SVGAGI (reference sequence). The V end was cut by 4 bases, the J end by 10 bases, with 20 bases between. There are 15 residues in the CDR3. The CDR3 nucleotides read TGTGCCAGCAGTTCGTCATTGGGGGCTGTCGGCGAGCAGTTCTTC. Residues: CASSSSLGAVGEQFF.

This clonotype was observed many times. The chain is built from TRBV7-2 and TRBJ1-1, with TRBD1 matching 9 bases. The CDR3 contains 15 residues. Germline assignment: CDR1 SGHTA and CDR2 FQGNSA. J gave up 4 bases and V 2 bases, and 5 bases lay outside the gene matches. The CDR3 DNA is TGTGCCAGCAGCTTATCGGGACAGGGAACCACTGAAGCTTTCTTT. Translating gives CASSLSGQGTTEAFF.

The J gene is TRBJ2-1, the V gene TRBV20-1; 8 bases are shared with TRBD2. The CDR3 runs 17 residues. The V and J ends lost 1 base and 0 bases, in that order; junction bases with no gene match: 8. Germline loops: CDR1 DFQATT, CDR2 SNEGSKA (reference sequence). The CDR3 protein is CSARGTTSGRSYNEQFF. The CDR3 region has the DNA TGCAGTGCTAGAGGCACAACTAGCGGTCGCTCCTACAATGAGCAGTTCTTC.

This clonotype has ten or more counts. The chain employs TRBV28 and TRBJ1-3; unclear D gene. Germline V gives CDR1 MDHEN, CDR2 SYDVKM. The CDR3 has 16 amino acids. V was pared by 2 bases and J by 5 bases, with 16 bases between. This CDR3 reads CASSLRVPATRNTIYF. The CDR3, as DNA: TGTGCCAGCAGTTTAAGAGTCCCAGCTACCAGAAACACCATATATTTT.

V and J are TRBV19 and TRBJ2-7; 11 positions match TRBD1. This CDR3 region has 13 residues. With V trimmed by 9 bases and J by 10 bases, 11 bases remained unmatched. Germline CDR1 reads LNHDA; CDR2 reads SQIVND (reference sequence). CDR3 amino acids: CASPLGQGADQYV. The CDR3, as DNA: TGTGCCAGCCCTCTAGGACAGGGGGCAGATCAGTACGTC.

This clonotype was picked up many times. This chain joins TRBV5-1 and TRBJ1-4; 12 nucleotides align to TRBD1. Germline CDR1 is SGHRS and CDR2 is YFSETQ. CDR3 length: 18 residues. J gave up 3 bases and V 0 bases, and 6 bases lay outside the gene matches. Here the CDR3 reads CASSLVGTGGAANEKLFF. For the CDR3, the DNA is TGCGCCAGCAGCTTGGTAGGGACAGGGGGCGCTGCTAATGAAAAACTGTTTTTT. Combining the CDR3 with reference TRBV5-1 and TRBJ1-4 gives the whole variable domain KAGVTQTPRYLIKTRGQQVTLSCSPISGHRSVSWYQQTPGQGLQFLFEYFSETQRNKGNFPGRFSGRQFSNSRSEMNVSTLELGDSALYLCASSLVGTGGAANEKLFFGSGTQLSVL.

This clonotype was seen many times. CDR3 sequence: CASSLGRPPYEQYF. The CDR3, as DNA: TGCGCCAGCAGCTTGGGACGTCCCCCCTACGAGCAGTACTTC. The genes are TRBV5-1 and TRBJ2-7; D unclear. Germline lookup yields CDR1 SGHRS and CDR2 YFSETQ. This CDR3 contains 14 residues. Trimming pared 0 bases from V and 2 bases from J, leaving 9 bases between. The whole variable domain, remainder taken from reference TRBV5-1 and TRBJ2-7, is KAGVTQTPRYLIKTRGQQVTLSCSPISGHRSVSWYQQTPGQGLQFLFEYFSETQRNKGNFPGRFSGRQFSNSRSEMNVSTLELGDSALYLCASSLGRPPYEQYFGPGTRLTVT.

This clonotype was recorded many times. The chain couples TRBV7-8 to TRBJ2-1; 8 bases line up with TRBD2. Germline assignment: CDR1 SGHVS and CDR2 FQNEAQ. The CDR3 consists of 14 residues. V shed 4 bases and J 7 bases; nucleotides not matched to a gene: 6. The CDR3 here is CASSSGGRSNEQFF. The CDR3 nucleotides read TGTGCCAGCAGCTCGGGAGGGCGGAGTAATGAGCAGTTCTTC.

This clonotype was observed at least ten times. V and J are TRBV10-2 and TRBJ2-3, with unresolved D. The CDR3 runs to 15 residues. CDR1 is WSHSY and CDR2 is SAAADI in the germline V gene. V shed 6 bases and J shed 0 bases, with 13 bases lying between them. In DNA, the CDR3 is TGCGCCAGCAGAGAGACGCCCACGAGCACAGATACGCAGTATTTT. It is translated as CASRETPTSTDTQYF.

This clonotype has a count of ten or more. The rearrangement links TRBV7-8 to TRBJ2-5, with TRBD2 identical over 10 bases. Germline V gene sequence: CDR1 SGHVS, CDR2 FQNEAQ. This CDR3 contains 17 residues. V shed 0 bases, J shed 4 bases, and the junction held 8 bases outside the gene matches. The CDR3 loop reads CASSLARRLAGSETQYF. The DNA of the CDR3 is TGTGCCAGCAGCTTAGCGCGTAGACTAGCGGGCTCAGAGACCCAGTACTTC. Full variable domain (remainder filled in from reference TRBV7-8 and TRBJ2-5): GAGVSQSPRYKVAKRGQDVALRCDPISGHVSLFWYQQALGQGPEFLTYFQNEAQLDKSGLPSDRFFAERPEGSVSTLKIQRTQQEDSAVYLCASSLARRLAGSETQYFGPGTRLLVL.